This T cell receptor (beta chain) was sequenced in a study of shared clonotypes between healthy human individuals. At deep level, the assay was performed. Using immunoSEQ multiplex PCR, the repertoire was profiled, and TCRdb retains in-frame clones only, with some absent. Seen here are some 500,000 clones, approximately 95% observed once, and the top ten hold about 0.064%. Trimming pared 3 bases from V and 7 bases from J, leaving 15 bases between. Germline lookup yields CDR1 SQVTM and CDR2 ANQGSEA. CDR3 length equals 13 residues. With respect to this clone: Its antigen is still unknown.

Subsets obtained from CD4+ cells comprised CD45RA+ naive and CD45RA-negative memory cells. Study-wide points: Clonotypes shared by all four donors outscored non-shared clonotypes in generation probability.

This rearrangement joins TRBV29-1 to TRBJ2-5; D possibly corresponds to TRBD1 (7 bases). Input material: naive CD4+ T cells sorted from blood. Subset defined: CD45RA+ positively selected. This clonotype was obtained from a woman aged 25-40 years in good health. CDR3 amino acids: CSVEFRGDGTQYF. Here the CDR3 DNA reads TGCAGCGTTGAGTTCAGGGGGGACGGGACCCAGTACTTC.